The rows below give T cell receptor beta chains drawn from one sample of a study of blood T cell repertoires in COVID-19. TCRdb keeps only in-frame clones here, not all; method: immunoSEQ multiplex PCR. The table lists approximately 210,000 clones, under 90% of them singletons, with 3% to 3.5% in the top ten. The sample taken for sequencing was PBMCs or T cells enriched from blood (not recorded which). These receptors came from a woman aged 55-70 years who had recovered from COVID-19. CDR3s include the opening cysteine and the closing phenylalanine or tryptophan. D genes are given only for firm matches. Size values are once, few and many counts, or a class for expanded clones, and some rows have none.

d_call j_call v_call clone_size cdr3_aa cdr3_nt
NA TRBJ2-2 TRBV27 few CASRGAVNGELFF TGTGCCAGCAGGGGGGCGGTCAACGGGGAGCTGTTTTTT
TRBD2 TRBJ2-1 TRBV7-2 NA CASSLVSSGGAYNEQFF TGTGCCAGCAGCTTAGTGTCTAGCGGGGGGGCCTACAATGAGCAGTTCTTC
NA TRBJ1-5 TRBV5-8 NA CASSRRAEPQHF TGTGCCAGCAGCAGACGAGCGGAGCCCCAGCATTTT
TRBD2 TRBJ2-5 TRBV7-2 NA CASSGASGGRQETQYF TGTGCCAGCTCGGGGGCTAGCGGGGGGCGCCAAGAGACCCAGTACTTC
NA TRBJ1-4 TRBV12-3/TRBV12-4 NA CASSSYRVEKLFF TGTGCCAGCAGCTCGTACAGGGTTGAAAAACTGTTTTTT
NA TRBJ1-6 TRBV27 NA CASSPRGGPPLHF TGTGCCAGCAGCCCCCGCGGGGGTCCACCCCTCCACTTT
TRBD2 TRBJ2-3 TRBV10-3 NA CAISAMTAGGRDTQYF TGTGCCATCAGTGCCATGACAGCGGGAGGGCGCGATACGCAGTATTTT
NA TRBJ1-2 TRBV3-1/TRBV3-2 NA CASSQLESGRYGYTF TGTGCCAGCAGCCAATTGGAAAGCGGAAGGTATGGCTACACCTTC
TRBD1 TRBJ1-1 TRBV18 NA CASSRGYRGVDTEAFF TGTGCCAGCTCCCGGGGATACAGGGGAGTGGACACTGAAGCTTTCTTT
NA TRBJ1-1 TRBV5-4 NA CASSYALNRVNTEAFF TGTGCCAGCAGCTACGCACTTAACAGGGTGAACACTGAAGCTTTCTTT
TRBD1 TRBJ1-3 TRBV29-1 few CSVWDRGSGNTIYF TGCAGCGTTTGGGACAGGGGCTCTGGAAACACCATATATTTT
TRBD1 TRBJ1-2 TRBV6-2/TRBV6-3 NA CASSDGTGSEGYTF TGTGCCAGCAGCGATGGGACAGGGTCTGAAGGCTACACCTTC
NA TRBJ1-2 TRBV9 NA CASSVGEGRADNYGYTF TGTGCCAGCAGCGTAGGGGAGGGGAGGGCAGATAATTATGGCTACACCTTC
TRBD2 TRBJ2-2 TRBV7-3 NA CASSSKTSGGGELFF TGTGCCAGCAGCTCCAAGACTAGCGGGGGCGGGGAGCTGTTTTTT
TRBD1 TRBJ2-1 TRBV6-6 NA CASIPGQGYNEQFF TGTGCCAGCATCCCGGGACAGGGATACAATGAGCAGTTCTTC
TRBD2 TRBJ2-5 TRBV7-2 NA CASSPREFGLAGETQYF TGTGCCAGCAGCCCCCGGGAGTTTGGTCTAGCGGGAGAGACCCAGTACTTC
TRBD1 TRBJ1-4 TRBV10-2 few CASSEFPTGGNEKLFF TGCGCCAGCAGTGAGTTTCCGACAGGGGGTAATGAAAAACTGTTTTTT
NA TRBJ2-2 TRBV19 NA CASSMRETGELFF TGTGCCAGTAGTATGAGGGAAACCGGGGAGCTGTTTTTT
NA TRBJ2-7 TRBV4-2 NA CASSQDWQDGGGPTSYEQYF TGTGCCAGCAGCCAAGATTGGCAAGACGGGGGAGGCCCTACCTCCTACGAGCAGTACTTC